The 21 T cell receptor beta chains in this list originate from one sample, sequenced in a study of monozygotic twins with inflammatory bowel disease. TCRdb reprocessed the 5' RACE reads and keeps a single row for each CDR3 protein, giving no DNA. Reported are roughly 330,000 distinct CDR3 sequences; the ten largest clones contain around 2%. The source material was blood. The receptors originated from a human donor with ulcerative colitis or Crohn's disease, or a healthy co-twin of an affected twin (not recorded which).

The chain employs TRBV9 and TRBJ2-3; the TCRdb D gene call, TRBD2, has no DNA to confirm it. Per germline, CDR1 SGDLS and CDR2 YYNGEE. The CDR3 sequence is 17 residues long. CDR3 protein: CASSGTGLAGAADTQYF.

This chain connects TRBV7-2 to TRBJ2-1; TCRdb indicates TRBD2, and absent DNA this call remains unverified. The V gene's germline CDR1 is SGHTA and CDR2 FQGNSA. The CDR3 is made up of 16 amino acids. CDR3 region: CASSRLPGLAGGRSFF.

V gene TRBV28 combines with J gene TRBJ1-1. The CDR3 is 12 residues long. CDR1 is MDHEN and CDR2 is SYDVKM in the germline V gene. The CDR3 spells CASSSGVPEAFF.

The chain is built from TRBV7-2 and TRBJ1-6; TCRdb returns TRBD1, unconfirmable since there is no DNA. Germline CDR1 and CDR2: SGHTA and FQGNSA. The CDR3 has 17 residues. CDR3 sequence reads: CASSLVPSGTGVSPLHF.

The rearrangement joins TRBV7-9 to TRBJ2-7. The CDR3 is 13 amino acids. Per the germline V gene, CDR1 is SEHNR and CDR2 is FQNEAQ (reference sequence). Here the CDR3 reads CASSLVQSHEQYF. The variable domain in full, with the rest retrieved from reference TRBV7-9 and TRBJ2-7, is DTGVSQNPRHKITKRGQNVTFRCDPISEHNRLYWYRQTLGQGPEFLTYFQNEAQLEKSRLLSDRFSAERPKGSFSTLEIQRTEQGDSAMYLCASSLVQSHEQYFGPGTRLTVT.

The chain uses TRBV29-1 and TRBJ1-2; TCRdb gives TRBD1 as the D gene, but with no DNA this cannot be confirmed. The CDR3 covers 13 residues. Germline lookup yields CDR1 SQVTM and CDR2 ANQGSEA. The chain's CDR3 is CSVAETGAYGYTF.

V and J are TRBV18 and TRBJ2-7; the TCRdb D gene call, TRBD2, has no DNA to confirm it. CDR3 size: 14 residues. Germline loops: CDR1 KGHSH, CDR2 LQKENI. The CDR3 is CASSGSGGGSEQYF.

The rearrangement uses TRBV9 and TRBJ2-3; as DNA is missing, the TRBD1 call by TCRdb cannot be tested. Looked up from germline, CDR1 is SGDLS and CDR2 is YYNGEE. This CDR3 contains 15 residues. The CDR3 sequence is CASSVGQGLTDTQYF.

This chain uses TRBV29-1 with TRBJ2-3; as DNA is missing, the TRBD1 call by TCRdb cannot be tested. This CDR3 contains 11 residues. The germline V gene encodes CDR1 SQVTM and CDR2 ANQGSEA. The CDR3 reads CSAGEDSWGHF.

This chain connects TRBV7-9 to TRBJ1-1; the TRBD1 assignment by TCRdb is unverifiable without DNA. The CDR3 is made up of 14 amino acids. The germline CDR1 and CDR2 sequences are SEHNR and FQNEAQ (reference sequence). The CDR3 reads CASSHPLDSTEAFF.

Its frequency marks this clonotype as medium-sized. The chain has TRBV25-1 and TRBJ2-3. Germline V gene lookup returns CDR1 MGHDK and CDR2 SYGVNS. CDR3 length: 15 residues. CDR3 sequence reads: CASSDGLRSTDTQYF.

The chain's CDR3 is CASSLTGGKTEAFF. The rearrangement joins TRBV18 to TRBJ1-1; the TRBD1 assignment by TCRdb is unverifiable without DNA. Germline CDR1 is KGHSH and CDR2 is LQKENI. This CDR3 has 14 residues.

The chain combines TRBV12-3 or TRBV12-4 with TRBJ2-1; TCRdb selects TRBD2, and the lack of DNA leaves this call unchecked. The CDR3 sequence is 16 residues long. The CDR3 sequence: CASSLGGLAGLNEQFF.

The V call is TRBV20-1, the J call TRBJ1-1. This CDR3 is built from 13 residues. Looked up from germline, CDR1 is DFQATT and CDR2 is SNEGSKA (reference sequence). The CDR3: CSARQTSGTEAFF.

The chain has TRBV11-2 and TRBJ2-5. This CDR3 region has 12 residues. Germline assignment: CDR1 SGHAT and CDR2 FQNNGV. The chain's CDR3 is CASSPDSETQYF.

The chain uses TRBV28 and TRBJ1-4. The germline V gene has CDR1 MDHEN and CDR2 SYDVKM. CDR3 size: 15 residues. This CDR3 reads CASSLMQGTNEKLFF.

V and J are TRBV25-1 and TRBJ2-7. This CDR3 region has 11 residues. CDR1 and CDR2 from the germline V gene are MGHDK and SYGVNS. The CDR3 loop reads CASSAFYEQYF.

The V call is TRBV20-1, the J call TRBJ1-2; the D call of TRBD1 rests on TCRdb alone, since no DNA is present to check it. The CDR3 is made up of 14 amino acids. Germline loops: CDR1 DFQATT, CDR2 SNEGSKA (reference sequence). The CDR3 region is CSALFGKIGGGYTF.

The V call is TRBV28, the J call TRBJ1-1; lacking DNA, the TRBD1 call made by TCRdb goes unchecked. Germline CDR1 and CDR2: MDHEN and SYDVKM. There are 15 residues in the CDR3. The CDR3: CAITPSRGLNTEAFF.

This chain connects TRBV20-1 to TRBJ1-6; TCRdb's D call, TRBD1, is unchecked because there is no DNA. The CDR3 is 14 residues long. CDR1 and CDR2 (germline): DFQATT, SNEGSKA (reference sequence). CDR3 region: CSAQVGGDNSPLHF.

The chain links TRBV6-2 or TRBV6-3 to TRBJ1-1. The CDR3 contains 18 residues. CDR1 and CDR2 from the germline V gene are MNHEY and SVGEGT. Here the CDR3 reads CASSYEEGIELMGTEAFF.